This T cell receptor (beta chain) was recovered during a study of cytomegalovirus exposure and HLA in healthy donors. At the level of the study: A previous analysis identified 100 million or so unique TCR beta sequences derived from some 170 million T cells.

Healthy individuals who donated bone marrow served as the donors. The CDR3 sequence is 14 residues long. V shed 2 bases and J 8 bases; nucleotides not matched to a gene: 6. Germline CDR1 and CDR2: MNHEY and SVGAGI. The PCR contained 60 Vbeta and 13 Jbeta primers. The method was immunoSEQ multiplex PCR; TCRdb's version includes in-frame clones alone and lacks a portion of them. Listed are roughly 54,000 clones; about 12% falls within the top ten. This chain joins TRBV6-5 and TRBJ1-5; 7 nucleotides align to TRBD1. The material sequenced was PBMCs. This receptor was identified in a woman in her 30s in good health and CMV-seropositive. For the CDR3, the DNA is TGTGCCAGCAGTTACAGGGCAGGGGGAGAGCCCCAGCATTTT. Protein sequence: CASSYRAGGEPQHF.